Listed below are T cell receptor beta chains from one sample, sequenced in a study of metastatic and nonmetastatic thyroid tumors. TCRdb re-analyzed the PCR reads using MiXCR. Among roughly 21,000 clones listed, 28% were seen once. The source material was tumor tissue. Source of these receptors: a male donor with papillary thyroid cancer or a benign thyroid nodule (not recorded which). Some clones in this sample may be carry-over from other donors' samples. Each CDR3 is given with its conserved first and last residue. D genes are given only for firm matches. Clone size is stated in some rows and not others, as once, few, many or a class when expanded.

J	V	D	size	CDR3	DNA
TRBJ2-7	TRBV6-1	NA	few	CASTPRGQTHSYEQYF	TGTGCCAGCACCCCAAGAGGGCAGACTCACTCCTACGAGCAGTACTTC
TRBJ2-3	TRBV6-2/TRBV6-3	NA	NA	CASSGGDTQYF	TGTGCCAGCAGTGGGGGAGATACGCAGTATTTT
TRBJ2-3	TRBV6-1	TRBD2	many	CASSELAGSTDTQYF	TGTGCCAGCAGTGAACTAGCGGGTAGCACAGATACGCAGTATTTT
TRBJ1-4	TRBV27	NA	many	CASSSTGRANEKLFF	TGTGCCAGCAGTTCAACAGGGCGTGCTAATGAAAAACTGTTTTTT
TRBJ1-5	TRBV2	TRBD1	many	CATLLDRGRDQPQHF	TGTGCCACTCTCTTAGACAGGGGGCGAGATCAGCCCCAGCATTTT
TRBJ2-1	TRBV10-2	NA	NA	CASKILSSGADEQFF	TGCGCCAGCAAAATTTTATCGTCCGGTGCGGATGAGCAGTTCTTC
TRBJ2-7	TRBV12-3/TRBV12-4	TRBD2	NA	CASSFNRLGLAAYEQYF	TGTGCCAGCAGTTTCAATCGGCTTGGACTAGCGGCTTACGAGCAGTACTTC
TRBJ2-7	TRBV24-1	NA	medium-sized	CATSGGSYEQYF	TGTGCCACCAGTGGGGGATCCTACGAGCAGTACTTC
TRBJ1-2	TRBV20-1	NA	NA	CSAREWGPVYGYTF	TGCAGTGCTAGAGAGTGGGGGCCGGTGTATGGCTACACCTTC
TRBJ2-7	TRBV7-3	TRBD1	many	CASSYSGTGAYEQYF	TGTGCCAGCAGCTACTCCGGGACAGGGGCCTACGAGCAGTACTTC
TRBJ1-2	TRBV7-6	NA	NA	CASSLVGFSGYTF	TGTGCCAGCAGCTTAGTAGGGTTTAGTGGCTACACCTTC
TRBJ1-2	TRBV20-1	NA	NA	CSARDVQGRAGYTF	TGCAGTGCTAGAGATGTCCAGGGAAGGGCTGGCTACACCTTC
TRBJ2-7	TRBV20-1	TRBD2	NA	CSALAGPEYEQYF	TGCAGTGCATTAGCGGGACCCGAGTACGAGCAGTACTTC
TRBJ2-7	TRBV6-1	NA	few	CASSEAAGASYEQYF	TGTGCCAGCAGTGAAGCCGCGGGGGCCTCCTACGAGCAGTACTTC
TRBJ1-6	TRBV30	NA	NA	CAWSAPGADYSPLHF	TGTGCCTGGAGTGCTCCGGGGGCGGACTATTCACCCCTCCACTTT
TRBJ2-1	TRBV19	TRBD2	many	CASSLRASGGNEQFF	TGTGCCAGTAGTCTCCGGGCTAGCGGGGGCAATGAGCAGTTCTTC
TRBJ2-1	TRBV6-1	TRBD2	NA	CASRLAGRDEQFF	TGTGCCAGCAGACTAGCGGGACGGGATGAGCAGTTCTTC